The 27 T cell receptor beta chains below all came from one sample that was sequenced in a study of response to subunit inactivated influenza vaccine. TCRdb processed the RT-PCR reads anew with MiXCR; each CDR3 protein has one entry. Of about 240,000 distinct CDR3 sequences listed, more than 10% are singletons. The source was non-naive T cells sorted from PBMCs, collected 14 to 15 days before vaccination. The receptors originated from a man aged 45-60 years who received an inactivated influenza vaccine.

The chain recombines TRBV20-1 with TRBJ1-1; D not resolved. Germline V lookup: CDR1 DFQATT, CDR2 SNEGSKA (reference sequence). The CDR3 is 15 amino acids. V was cut by 0 bases and J by 0 bases, with 11 bases left in between. CDR3 region: CSARESRGMNTEAFF. The CDR3 region has the DNA TGCAGTGCTAGAGAATCTAGAGGGATGAACACTGAAGCTTTCTTT.

The table lists this clonotype with many counts. The gene calls are TRBV5-1 and TRBJ2-5; no clear D gene. There are 13 residues in the CDR3. Germline CDR1 reads SGHRS; CDR2 reads YFSETQ. Trimming left V 2 bases short and J 5 bases short, with 10 bases between. CDR3 amino acids: CASSFTAPETQYF. In nucleotides, the CDR3 is TGCGCCAGCAGCTTCACAGCACCGGAGACCCAGTACTTC.

This clonotype occurred a few times. The chain recombines TRBV5-1 with TRBJ1-2; D remains unclear. The V end was cut by 2 bases, the J end by 7 bases, with 6 bases between. The length of the CDR3 is 11 residues. The germline V gene has CDR1 SGHRS and CDR2 YFSETQ. In DNA form, the CDR3 reads TGCGCCAGCAGCTTTGATACTGGCTACACCTTC. Protein product: CASSFDTGYTF.

This clonotype was recorded many times. This chain uses TRBV5-6 with TRBJ2-2; TRBD1 is a possible D gene (6 bases). Germline values: CDR1 SGHDT, CDR2 YYEEEE. Trimming removed 4 bases from V and 1 base from J, with 8 bases in between. The CDR3 totals 14 residues. CDR3 nucleotide sequence: TGTGCCAGCAGCCGGACAGAGAACACCGGGGAGCTGTTTTTT. Its protein product is CASSRTENTGELFF. Complete variable domain (other parts from reference TRBV5-6 and TRBJ2-2): DAGVTQSPTHLIKTRGQQVTLRCSPKSGHDTVSWYQQALGQGPQFIFQYYEEEERQRGNFPDRFSGHQFPNYSSELNVNALLLGDSALYLCASSRTENTGELFFGEGSRLTVL.

The genes are TRBV14 and TRBJ2-7; perhaps TRBD1 as D (6 bases). The germline V gene encodes CDR1 SGHDN and CDR2 FVKESK. CDR3 length: 12 residues. The germline V and J ends were trimmed by 4 bases and 6 bases, with 10 bases remaining between them. The CDR3 is CASSPNRVEQYF. The CDR3, as DNA: TGTGCCAGCAGCCCAAACAGGGTCGAGCAGTACTTC. Complete variable domain (other parts from reference TRBV14 and TRBJ2-7): EAGVTQFPSHSVIEKGQTVTLRCDPISGHDNLYWYRRVMGKEIKFLLHFVKESKQDESGMPNNRFLAERTGGTYSTLKVQPAELEDSGVYFCASSPNRVEQYFGPGTRLTVT.

As for this clonotype: One junction end does not reproduce the germline sequence, and a read error may be involved. The CDR3 reads CATSDGFAETQYF. Written as DNA, the CDR3 is TGTGCCACCAGTGATGGGTTCGCAGAAACGCAGTATTTT. V usage is TRBV24-1 and J usage is TRBJ2-3; D gene uncertain. The germline V gene encodes CDR1 KGHDR and CDR2 SFDVKD. CDR3 size: 13 residues.

The chain employs TRBV20-1 and TRBJ2-1; 9 bases map to TRBD2. The V segment lost 2 bases and the J segment 3 bases; nucleotides outside the gene matches: 2. The CDR3 contains 14 residues. Germline V CDR1 and CDR2: DFQATT, SNEGSKA (reference sequence). The CDR3 coding sequence is TGCAGTGCTAGACAAGCGGGAGGCTACAATGAGCAGTTCTTC. Encoded protein: CSARQAGGYNEQFF.

The rearrangement joins TRBV4-2 to TRBJ2-1; a possible D gene is TRBD1 (5 bases). V was shortened by 0 bases and J by 8 bases, with 11 bases between the two germline ends. Germline lookup yields CDR1 LGHNA and CDR2 YNFKEQ. The CDR3 length is 14 residues. The CDR3 is CASSQDPQVYEQFF. The CDR3, as DNA: TGTGCCAGCAGCCAAGACCCACAGGTTTATGAGCAGTTCTTC.

This clonotype was picked up many times. This chain connects TRBV3-1 to TRBJ1-5; D call uncertain. The CDR3 has 13 residues. The germline gives CDR1 LGHDT, CDR2 YNNKEL (reference sequence). Trimming removed 0 bases at V and 7 bases at J, with 7 bases between. CDR3 sequence (DNA): TGTGCCAGCAGCCAAGATCGGTACCAGCCCCAGCATTTT. Its translation is CASSQDRYQPQHF.

J is TRBJ2-7 and V is TRBV7-6; D call uncertain. CDR1 and CDR2 from the germline V gene are SGHVS and FNYEAQ. The CDR3 extends over 13 amino acids. Trimming stripped 1 base from V and 2 bases from J, with 6 bases between. The CDR3 is CASSLDLTYEQYF. Here the CDR3 DNA reads TGTGCCAGCAGCTTAGACCTAACCTACGAGCAGTACTTC.

The chain links TRBV3-1 to TRBJ2-7, with 7 bases fitting TRBD1. The CDR3 covers 14 residues. CDR1 is LGHDT and CDR2 is YNNKEL in the germline V gene (reference sequence). Unmatched junction bases numbered 9, after V lost 5 bases and J lost 5 bases. The CDR3 region is CASSAPNRGNEQYF. CDR3 bases: TGTGCCAGCAGCGCACCTAACAGGGGTAACGAGCAGTACTTC.

V usage is TRBV5-1 and J usage is TRBJ1-1; 10 bases match TRBD1. Germline CDR1 reads SGHRS; CDR2 reads YFSETQ. CDR3 size: 15 residues. The V segment lost 0 bases and the J segment 4 bases; nucleotides outside the gene matches: 3. CDR3 amino acids: CASSLETGGSTEAFF. In nucleotides, the CDR3 is TGCGCCAGCAGCTTGGAGACAGGGGGCAGCACTGAAGCTTTCTTT.

This clonotype was detected a few times. V and J are TRBV29-1 and TRBJ1-2; D not certain. The V end was cut by 5 bases, the J end by 2 bases, with 3 bases between. The CDR3 extends over 10 amino acids. The germline CDR1 and CDR2 sequences are SQVTM and ANQGSEA. The CDR3 region is CSVLNYGYTF. DNA for the CDR3: TGCAGCGTTTTAAACTATGGCTACACCTTC.

This clonotype was seen a handful of times. The chain uses TRBV4-1 and TRBJ2-1, with TRBD2 as a possible D gene (5 bases). Per germline, CDR1 MGHRA and CDR2 YSYEKL. Trimming removed 2 bases at V and 9 bases at J, with 14 bases between. The CDR3 has 14 amino acids. The CDR3 sequence is CASSQYAPGGEQFF. The CDR3 DNA reads as TGCGCCAGCAGCCAATATGCACCCGGAGGTGAGCAGTTCTTC.

The chain couples TRBV18 to TRBJ2-7; D is ambiguous. With 4 bases removed from V and 6 bases from J, the gap between germline ends came to 13 bases. Germline V CDR1 and CDR2: KGHSH, LQKENI. This CDR3 region has 13 residues. The CDR3 is CASSQGNPFEQYF. CDR3 DNA: TGTGCCAGCTCACAGGGAAACCCCTTCGAGCAGTACTTC. The full variable domain, in which reference TRBV18 and TRBJ2-7 provide the parts outside the CDR3, is NAGVMQNPRHLVRRRGQEARLRCSPMKGHSHVYWYRQLPEEGLKFMVYLQKENIIDESGMPKERFSAEFPKEGPSILRIQQVVRGDSAAYFCASSQGNPFEQYFGPGTRLTVT.

V gene TRBV5-1 combines with J gene TRBJ2-2; D unclear. The germline V and J ends were trimmed by 0 bases and 5 bases, with 8 bases remaining between them. CDR3 length: 14 amino acids. Germline CDR1 reads SGHRS; CDR2 reads YFSETQ. CDR3 in DNA: TGCGCCAGCAGCTTGGCCGAGACGACCGGGGAGCTGTTTTTT. The encoded protein is CASSLAETTGELFF.

The V gene is TRBV5-1, the J gene TRBJ1-1; D not resolved. V was pared by 3 bases and J by 5 bases, with 11 bases between. CDR3 length: 13 amino acids. CDR1 SGHRS and CDR2 YFSETQ come from the germline V gene. For the CDR3, the DNA is TGCGCCAGCAGCTCACCCGGGAGGACTGAAGCTTTCTTT. Its translation is CASSSPGRTEAFF.

This clonotype was recorded at least ten times. This chain uses TRBV4-1 with TRBJ2-3; no clear D gene. V was cut by 2 bases and J by 3 bases, with 6 bases left in between. This CDR3 comprises 13 residues. Germline values: CDR1 MGHRA, CDR2 YSYEKL. The CDR3 reads CASSQPGTDTQYF. The CDR3 coding sequence is TGCGCCAGCAGCCAACCCGGGACAGATACGCAGTATTTT.

The chain combines TRBV2 with TRBJ2-1, with TRBD2 matching 9 bases. The CDR3 loop spans 15 amino acids. The germline CDR1 and CDR2 sequences are SNHLY and FYNNEI. V was clipped by 5 bases and J by 3 bases; unmatched bases: 5. For the CDR3, the DNA is TGTGCCAGCAGTTCCCTAGCGGGGAGCTACAATGAGCAGTTCTTC. Amino acid sequence: CASSSLAGSYNEQFF.

The V and J genes are TRBV18 and TRBJ1-4; D unclear. The CDR3 is 15 amino acids. V gave up 1 base and J gave up 0 bases, with 6 bases separating them. Germline V gene sequence: CDR1 KGHSH, CDR2 LQKENI. The CDR3 sequence is CASSPLTATNEKLFF. CDR3 in DNA: TGTGCCAGCTCACCACTGACTGCAACTAATGAAAAACTGTTTTTT.

This clonotype was counted only a few times. The chain recombines TRBV27 with TRBJ1-5, with a weak D call TRBD1 (5 bases). The V end lost 2 bases, the J end lost 7 bases, and 15 bases lay between the germline ends. Germline CDR1 MNHEY, CDR2 SMNVEV (reference sequence). This CDR3 has 15 residues. CDR3 sequence (DNA): TGTGCCAGCAGTTTAGGGCAGGGAATAAGGCAGCCCCAGCATTTT. It translates to CASSLGQGIRQPQHF.

There are a few counts of this clonotype. The V and J genes are TRBV18 and TRBJ2-6, with 7 positions matching TRBD1. Germline V gives CDR1 KGHSH, CDR2 LQKENI. The V segment lost 0 bases and the J segment 0 bases; nucleotides outside the gene matches: 5. The CDR3 sequence is 18 residues long. CDR3 residues: CASSPPGDSSSGANVLTF. CDR3 DNA: TGTGCCAGCTCACCACCAGGGGACAGTAGCTCTGGGGCCAACGTCCTGACTTTC.

The gene calls are TRBV7-8 and TRBJ1-5; 9 bases align to TRBD1. There are 20 residues in the CDR3. V gave up 1 base and J gave up 6 bases; unmatched junction bases: 19. The germline gives CDR1 SGHVS, CDR2 FQNEAQ. The CDR3 DNA follows: TGTGCCAGCAGCTTAGGGGGAACAGGGGGCGCGAGCCCCTCGAGTCAGCCCCAGCATTTT. It specifies CASSLGGTGGASPSSQPQHF.

V and J are TRBV10-3 and TRBJ2-3, with 9 bases that match TRBD1. V lost 6 bases and J lost 7; bases outside the gene matches: 5. Germline CDR1 is ENHRY and CDR2 is SYGVKD. This CDR3 comprises 13 residues. CDR3 nucleotide sequence: TGTGCCATCAGACAGGGGGCGGTGAATACGCAGTATTTT. This codes for CAIRQGAVNTQYF.

This chain joins TRBV10-3 and TRBJ2-7; unclear D gene. From germline, CDR1 is ENHRY and CDR2 SYGVKD. The CDR3 loop spans 12 amino acids. V lost 2 bases to trimming and J lost 3 bases, with 5 bases between them. The CDR3 DNA reads TGTGCCATCAGTGAGCAAGACTACGAGCAGTACTTC. This encodes CAISEQDYEQYF.

The chain combines TRBV30 with TRBJ1-5; unclear D gene. Germline loops: CDR1 GTSNPN, CDR2 SVGIG (reference sequence). Between the trimmed V and J ends, which lost 0 bases and 3 bases, there was a span of 9 bases. The CDR3 length is 14 residues. CDR3 DNA: TGTGCCTGGAGTGTAGGAGGGTCCAATCAGCCCCAGCATTTT. Residues: CAWSVGGSNQPQHF.

This clonotype was observed a handful of times. This chain uses TRBV20-1 with TRBJ2-3, with D perhaps TRBD1 (6 bases). The ends were cut back, 0 bases at V and 6 bases at J, with 13 bases in the middle. The germline V gene encodes CDR1 DFQATT and CDR2 SNEGSKA (reference sequence). The CDR3 consists of 14 residues. CDR3 sequence (DNA): TGCAGTGCTAGAGATCGAGTTAGGGGGGATACGCAGTATTTT. This translates into CSARDRVRGDTQYF.